This TCR beta chain appears in the sequencing data of a study of Ad26.COV2.S vaccination and SARS-CoV-2 variants. Study background: As a participant in COV1001, the donor was in the Ad26.COV2.S trial arm. The vaccine Ad26.COV2.S was put into the muscle once, or twice with 56 days between.

The data were produced by immunoSEQ multiplex PCR, yet TCRdb's version contains in-frame clones alone and is incomplete. This sample has around 340,000 clones, with 86% found just once. Germline CDR1 reads LGHNA; CDR2 reads YSLEER. The junction had 6 bases not matched to a gene; V was cut back by 0 bases and J by 4 bases. The CDR3 length is 16 residues. Treatment meaning: around 19 received Ad26.COV2.S at low or high dose, single or two shots; 5 received placebo; per-sample allocation not given. Each sample was drawn 63 days after the first injection (of vaccine or placebo). In Boston, an adult donor aged 18-55 years took part. The shot given was an Ad26 vector that makes Wuhan-strain SARS-CoV-2 spike.

The source was peripheral blood, collected in a trial of Ad26.COV2.S vaccine versus placebo. This receptor was obtained from a person aged 18-60 years who received the Ad26.COV2.S COVID-19 vaccine or a placebo. The chain links TRBV4-3 to TRBJ2-7; 10 nucleotides match TRBD2. In DNA form, the CDR3 reads TGCGCCAGCAGCCAAGATACGAGCGGGAGGGTGTACGAGCAGTACTTC. It codes for CASSQDTSGRVYEQYF.